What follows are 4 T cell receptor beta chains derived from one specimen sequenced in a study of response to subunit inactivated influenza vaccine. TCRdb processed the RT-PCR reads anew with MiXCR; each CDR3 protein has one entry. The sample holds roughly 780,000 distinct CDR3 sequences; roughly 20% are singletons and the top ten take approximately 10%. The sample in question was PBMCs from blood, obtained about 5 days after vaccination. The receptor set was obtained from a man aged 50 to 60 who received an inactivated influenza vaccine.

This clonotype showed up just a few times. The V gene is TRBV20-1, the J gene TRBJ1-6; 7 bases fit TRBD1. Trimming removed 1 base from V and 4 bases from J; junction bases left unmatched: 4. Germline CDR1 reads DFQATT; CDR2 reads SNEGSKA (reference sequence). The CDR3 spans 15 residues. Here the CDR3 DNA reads TGCAGTGCTAGAGCTGGGACAGCGTATAATTCACCCCTCCACTTT. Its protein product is CSARAGTAYNSPLHF.

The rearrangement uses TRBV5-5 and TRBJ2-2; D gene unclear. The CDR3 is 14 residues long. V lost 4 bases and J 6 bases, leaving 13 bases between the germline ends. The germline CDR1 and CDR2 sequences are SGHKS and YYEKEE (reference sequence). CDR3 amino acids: CASSRAQASGELFF. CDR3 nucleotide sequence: TGTGCCAGCAGCCGGGCCCAGGCTTCCGGGGAGCTGTTTTTT.

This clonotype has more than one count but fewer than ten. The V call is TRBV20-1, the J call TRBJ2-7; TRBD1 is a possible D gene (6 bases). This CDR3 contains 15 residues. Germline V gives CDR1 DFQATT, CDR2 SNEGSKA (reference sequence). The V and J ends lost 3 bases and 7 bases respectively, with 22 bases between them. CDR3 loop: CSASWSDIRRGEQYF. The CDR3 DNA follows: TGCAGTGCTAGTTGGAGTGATATTCGTAGGGGGGAGCAGTACTTC.

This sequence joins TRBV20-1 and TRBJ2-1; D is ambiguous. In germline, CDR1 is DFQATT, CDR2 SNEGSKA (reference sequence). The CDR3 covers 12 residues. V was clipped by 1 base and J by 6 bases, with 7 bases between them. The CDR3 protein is CSARGVFNEQFF. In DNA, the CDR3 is TGCAGTGCTAGAGGGGTGTTCAATGAGCAGTTCTTC.